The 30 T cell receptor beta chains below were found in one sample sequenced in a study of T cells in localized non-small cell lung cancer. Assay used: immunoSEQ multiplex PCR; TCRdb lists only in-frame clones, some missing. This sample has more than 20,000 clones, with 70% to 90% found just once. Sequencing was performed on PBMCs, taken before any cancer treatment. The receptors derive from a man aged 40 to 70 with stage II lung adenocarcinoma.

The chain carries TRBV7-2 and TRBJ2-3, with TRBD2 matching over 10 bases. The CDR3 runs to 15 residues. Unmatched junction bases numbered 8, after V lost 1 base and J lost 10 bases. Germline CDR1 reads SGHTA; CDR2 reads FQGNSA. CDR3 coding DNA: TGTGCCAGCAGCTTAGAGCGGGGGGGCCGCTCGGCGCAGTATTTT. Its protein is CASSLERGGRSAQYF. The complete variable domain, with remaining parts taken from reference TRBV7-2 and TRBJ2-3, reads GAGVSQSPSNKVTEKGKDVELRCDPISGHTALYWYRQSLGQGLEFLIYFQGNSAPDKSGLPSDRFSAERTGGSVSTLTIQRTQQEDSAVYLCASSLERGGRSAQYFGPGTRLTVL.

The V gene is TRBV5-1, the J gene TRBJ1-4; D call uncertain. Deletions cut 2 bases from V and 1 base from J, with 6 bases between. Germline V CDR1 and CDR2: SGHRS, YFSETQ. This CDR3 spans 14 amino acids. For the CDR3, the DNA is TGCGCCAGCAGCTTTTGGGGAACTAATGAAAAACTGTTTTTT. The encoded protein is CASSFWGTNEKLFF.

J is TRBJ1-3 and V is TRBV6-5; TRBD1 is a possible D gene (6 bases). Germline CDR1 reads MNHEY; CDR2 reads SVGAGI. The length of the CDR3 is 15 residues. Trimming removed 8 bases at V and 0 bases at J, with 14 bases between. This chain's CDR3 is CASRRGVDSGNTIYF. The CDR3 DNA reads TGTGCCAGCCGTAGGGGGGTTGACTCTGGAAACACCATATATTTT.

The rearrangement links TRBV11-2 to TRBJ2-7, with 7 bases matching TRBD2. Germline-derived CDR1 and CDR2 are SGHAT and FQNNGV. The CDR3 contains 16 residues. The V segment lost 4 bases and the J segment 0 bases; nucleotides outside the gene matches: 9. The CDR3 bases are TGTGCCAGCAGCTCCCGGCGCGGGAGAAGCTCCTACGAGCAGTACTTC. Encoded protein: CASSSRRGRSSYEQYF.

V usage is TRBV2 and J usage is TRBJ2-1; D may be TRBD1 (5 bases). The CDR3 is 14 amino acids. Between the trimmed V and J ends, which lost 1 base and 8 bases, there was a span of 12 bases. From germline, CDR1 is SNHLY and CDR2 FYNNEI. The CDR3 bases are TGTGCCAGCAGTGAAGGGGGCAGGGTGGATGAGCAGTTCTTC. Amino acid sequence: CASSEGGRVDEQFF.

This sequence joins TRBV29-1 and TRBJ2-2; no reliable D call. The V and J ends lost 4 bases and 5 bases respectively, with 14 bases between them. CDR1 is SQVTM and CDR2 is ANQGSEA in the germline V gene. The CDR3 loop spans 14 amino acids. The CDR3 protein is CSVVVGVDTGELFF. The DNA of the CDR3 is TGCAGCGTTGTAGTTGGTGTGGATACCGGGGAGCTGTTTTTT.

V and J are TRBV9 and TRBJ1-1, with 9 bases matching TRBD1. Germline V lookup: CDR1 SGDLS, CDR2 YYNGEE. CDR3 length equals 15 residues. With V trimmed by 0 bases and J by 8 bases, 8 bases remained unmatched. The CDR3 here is CASSVGNVGQGEAFF. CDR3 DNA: TGTGCCAGCAGCGTAGGTAACGTGGGACAGGGAGAAGCTTTCTTT.

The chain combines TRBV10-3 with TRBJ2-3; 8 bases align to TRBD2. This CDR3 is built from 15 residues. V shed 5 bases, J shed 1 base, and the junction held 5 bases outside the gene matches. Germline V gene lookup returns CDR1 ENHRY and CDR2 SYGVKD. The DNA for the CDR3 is TGTGCCATCAGTCCGGGACTAGGGGGCACAGATACGCAGTATTTT. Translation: CAISPGLGGTDTQYF.

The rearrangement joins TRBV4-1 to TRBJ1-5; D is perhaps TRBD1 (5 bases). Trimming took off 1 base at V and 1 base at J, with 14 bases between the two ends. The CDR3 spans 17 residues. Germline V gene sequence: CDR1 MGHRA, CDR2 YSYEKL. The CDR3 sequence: CASSQGLQGQSNQPQHF. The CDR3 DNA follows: TGCGCCAGCAGCCAAGGTCTGCAGGGTCAAAGCAATCAGCCCCAGCATTTT.

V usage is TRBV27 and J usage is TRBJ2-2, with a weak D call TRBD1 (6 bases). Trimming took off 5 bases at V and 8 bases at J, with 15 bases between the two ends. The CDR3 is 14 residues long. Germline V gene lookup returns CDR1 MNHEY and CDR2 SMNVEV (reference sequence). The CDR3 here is CASSLYRGSGELFF. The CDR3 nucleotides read TGTGCCAGCAGTCTCTATAGGGGGAGTGGGGAGCTGTTTTTT.

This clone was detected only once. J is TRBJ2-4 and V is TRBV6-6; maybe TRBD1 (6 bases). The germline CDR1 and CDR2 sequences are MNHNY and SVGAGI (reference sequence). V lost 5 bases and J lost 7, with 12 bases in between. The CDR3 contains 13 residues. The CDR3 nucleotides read TGTGCCAGCAGTCCGCCCGGACAGAACATTCAGTACTTC. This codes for CASSPPGQNIQYF.

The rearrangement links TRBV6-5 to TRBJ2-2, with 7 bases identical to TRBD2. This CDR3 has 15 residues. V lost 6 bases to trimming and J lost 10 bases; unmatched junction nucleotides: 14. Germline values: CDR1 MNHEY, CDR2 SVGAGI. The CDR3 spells CASSTPGGGHEELFF. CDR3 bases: TGTGCCAGCAGCACCCCCGGGGGAGGGCATGAGGAGCTGTTTTTT.

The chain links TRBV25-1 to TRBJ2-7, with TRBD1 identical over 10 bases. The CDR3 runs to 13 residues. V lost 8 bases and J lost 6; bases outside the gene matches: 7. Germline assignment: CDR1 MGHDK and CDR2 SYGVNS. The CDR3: CASRQGASSEQYF. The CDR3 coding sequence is TGTGCCAGCCGACAGGGGGCATCGAGCGAGCAGTACTTC.

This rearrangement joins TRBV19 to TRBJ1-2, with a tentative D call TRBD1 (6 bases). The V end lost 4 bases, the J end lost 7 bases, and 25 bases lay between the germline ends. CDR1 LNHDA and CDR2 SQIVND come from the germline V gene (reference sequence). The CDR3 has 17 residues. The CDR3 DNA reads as TGTGCCAGTAGTAAGGGGACATCCGACCCTCCACTATTTGGCTACACCTTC. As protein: CASSKGTSDPPLFGYTF.

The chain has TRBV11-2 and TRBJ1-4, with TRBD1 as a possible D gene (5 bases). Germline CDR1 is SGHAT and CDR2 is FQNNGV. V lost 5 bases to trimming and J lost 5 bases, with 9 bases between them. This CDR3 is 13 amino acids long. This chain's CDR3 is CASSGGVNEKLFF. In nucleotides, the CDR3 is TGTGCCAGCAGCGGGGGGGTCAATGAAAAACTGTTTTTT.

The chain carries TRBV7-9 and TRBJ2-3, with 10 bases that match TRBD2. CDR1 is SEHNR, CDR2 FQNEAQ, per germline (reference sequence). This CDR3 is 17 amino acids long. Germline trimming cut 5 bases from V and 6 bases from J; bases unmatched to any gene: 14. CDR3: CASSAKMSSGSGDTQYF. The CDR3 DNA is TGTGCCAGCAGCGCAAAGATGTCTAGCGGGAGTGGGGATACGCAGTATTTT.

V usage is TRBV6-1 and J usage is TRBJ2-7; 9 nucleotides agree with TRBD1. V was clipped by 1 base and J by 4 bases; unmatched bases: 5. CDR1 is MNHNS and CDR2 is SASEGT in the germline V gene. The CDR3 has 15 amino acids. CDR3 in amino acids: CASSEEGQGGYEQYF. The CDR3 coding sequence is TGTGCCAGCAGTGAAGAGGGACAGGGAGGGTACGAGCAGTACTTC.

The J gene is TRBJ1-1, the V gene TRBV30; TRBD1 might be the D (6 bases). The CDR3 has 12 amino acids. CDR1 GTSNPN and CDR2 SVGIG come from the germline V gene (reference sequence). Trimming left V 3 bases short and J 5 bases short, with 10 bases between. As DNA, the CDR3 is TGTGCCTGGAGGGGAGGGGGGACTGAAGCTTTCTTT. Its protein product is CAWRGGGTEAFF.

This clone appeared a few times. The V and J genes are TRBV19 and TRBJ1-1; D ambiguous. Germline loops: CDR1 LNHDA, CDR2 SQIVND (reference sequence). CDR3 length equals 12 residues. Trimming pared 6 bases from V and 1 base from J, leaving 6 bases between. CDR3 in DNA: TGTGCCAGTAGGGCTGGGAACACTGAAGCTTTCTTT. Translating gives CASRAGNTEAFF.

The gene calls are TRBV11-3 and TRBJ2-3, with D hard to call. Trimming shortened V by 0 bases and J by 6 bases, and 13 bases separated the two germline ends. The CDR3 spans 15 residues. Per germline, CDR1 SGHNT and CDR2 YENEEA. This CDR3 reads CASSLEGLRRDTQYF. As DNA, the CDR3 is TGTGCCAGCAGCTTAGAGGGCCTACGACGCGATACGCAGTATTTT.

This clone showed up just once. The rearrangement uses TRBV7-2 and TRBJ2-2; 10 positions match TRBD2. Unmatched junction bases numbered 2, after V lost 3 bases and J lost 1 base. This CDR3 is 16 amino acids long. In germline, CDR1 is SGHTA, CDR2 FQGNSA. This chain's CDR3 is CASSFGLAVNTGELFF. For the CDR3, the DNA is TGTGCCAGCAGCTTCGGACTAGCGGTGAACACCGGGGAGCTGTTTTTT.

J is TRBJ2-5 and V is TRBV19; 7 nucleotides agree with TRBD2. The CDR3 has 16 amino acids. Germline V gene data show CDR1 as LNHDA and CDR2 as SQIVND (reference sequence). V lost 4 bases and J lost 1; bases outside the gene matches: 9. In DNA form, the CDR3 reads TGTGCCAGTAGTAGTAACGGGAGGCGGGTCCAAGAGACCCAGTACTTC. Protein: CASSSNGRRVQETQYF.

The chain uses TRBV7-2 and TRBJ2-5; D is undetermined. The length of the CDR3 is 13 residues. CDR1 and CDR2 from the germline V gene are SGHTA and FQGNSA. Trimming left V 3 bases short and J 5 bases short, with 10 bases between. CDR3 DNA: TGTGCCAGCAGCTTGACTGTGGAGGAGACCCAGTACTTC. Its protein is CASSLTVEETQYF.

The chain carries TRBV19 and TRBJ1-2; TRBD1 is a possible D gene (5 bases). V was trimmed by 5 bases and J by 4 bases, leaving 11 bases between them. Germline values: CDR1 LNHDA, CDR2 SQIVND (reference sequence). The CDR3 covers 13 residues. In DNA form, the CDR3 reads TGTGCCAGTAGTGAACAGGAGATCTATGGCTACACCTTC. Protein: CASSEQEIYGYTF.

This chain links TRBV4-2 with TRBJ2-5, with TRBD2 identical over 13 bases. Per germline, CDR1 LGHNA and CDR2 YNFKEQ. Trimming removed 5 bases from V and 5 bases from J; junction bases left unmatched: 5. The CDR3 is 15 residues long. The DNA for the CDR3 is TGTGCCAGCAGCGTTGGACTAGCGGGAGTGGAGACCCAGTACTTC. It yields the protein CASSVGLAGVETQYF.

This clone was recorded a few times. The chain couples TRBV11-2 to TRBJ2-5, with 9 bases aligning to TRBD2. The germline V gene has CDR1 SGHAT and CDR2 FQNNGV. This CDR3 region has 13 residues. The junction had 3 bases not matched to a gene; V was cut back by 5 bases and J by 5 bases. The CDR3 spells CASSAGGAETQYF. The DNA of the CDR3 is TGTGCCAGCAGCGCGGGGGGGGCGGAGACCCAGTACTTC.

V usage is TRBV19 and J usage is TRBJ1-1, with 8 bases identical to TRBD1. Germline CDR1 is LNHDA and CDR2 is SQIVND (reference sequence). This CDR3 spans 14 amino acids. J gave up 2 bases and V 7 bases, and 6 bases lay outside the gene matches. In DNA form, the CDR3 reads TGTGCCAGTAAGGAGGGACAGGAAAACACTGAAGCTTTCTTT. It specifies CASKEGQENTEAFF.

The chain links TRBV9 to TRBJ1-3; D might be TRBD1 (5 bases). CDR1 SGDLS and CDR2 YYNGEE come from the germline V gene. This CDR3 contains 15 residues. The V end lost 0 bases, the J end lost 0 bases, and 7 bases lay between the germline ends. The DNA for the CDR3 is TGTGCCAGCAGCGTAGGGCAGGGCTCTGGAAACACCATATATTTT. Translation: CASSVGQGSGNTIYF.

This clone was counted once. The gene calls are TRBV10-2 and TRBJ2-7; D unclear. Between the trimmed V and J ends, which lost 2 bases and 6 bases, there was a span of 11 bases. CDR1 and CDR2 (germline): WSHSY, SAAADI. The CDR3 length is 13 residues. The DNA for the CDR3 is TGCGCCAGCAGTGAGGTCCCTGTGGCCGAGCAGTACTTC. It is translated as CASSEVPVAEQYF.

The CDR3 sequence: CASSPAGGGDYGYTF. DNA for the CDR3: TGTGCCAGCAGCCCCGCGGGCGGGGGAGACTATGGCTACACCTTC. This chain connects TRBV5-4 to TRBJ1-2, with D possibly TRBD1 on 5 matching bases. Trimming removed 4 bases from V and 3 bases from J, with 16 bases in between. CDR1 is SGHNT, CDR2 YYREEE, per germline (reference sequence). The CDR3 sequence is 15 residues long.